The source of this T cell receptor beta chain is a study of OX40 agonist ivuxolimab in advanced cancers. Study details: One patient with hepatocellular carcinoma and two with cutaneous melanoma, three in all, had partial responses. Study-wide findings and caveats: The average count of expanded clones was higher among CD8+ T cells than among CD4+.

Systemic immunosuppression or autoimmune disease history was grounds to exclude patients. Peripheral blood came from all dose cohorts at three timepoints. The CDR3 loop spans 14 amino acids. CDR1 SQVTM and CDR2 ANQGSEA come from the germline V gene. V was pared by 4 bases and J by 2 bases, with 14 bases between. The method was immunoSEQ multiplex PCR; TCRdb's version includes in-frame clones alone and lacks a portion of them. The top ten hold under 35% of the sample, which has roughly 13,000 clones, over 60% seen once. For this clone: What it recognizes is unknown.

The specimen was CD4+ or CD8+ T cells sorted from blood, collected in a trial of the OX40 agonist ivuxolimab. This TCR was recovered from an adult with an advanced solid tumor such as melanoma, head and neck, liver or kidney cancer. The chain uses TRBV29-1 and TRBJ2-5; D perhaps matches TRBD1 (6 bases). The CDR3 coding sequence is TGCAGCGTTGTTTCCGGGACATTGCAAGAGACCCAGTACTTC. Its protein is CSVVSGTLQETQYF.